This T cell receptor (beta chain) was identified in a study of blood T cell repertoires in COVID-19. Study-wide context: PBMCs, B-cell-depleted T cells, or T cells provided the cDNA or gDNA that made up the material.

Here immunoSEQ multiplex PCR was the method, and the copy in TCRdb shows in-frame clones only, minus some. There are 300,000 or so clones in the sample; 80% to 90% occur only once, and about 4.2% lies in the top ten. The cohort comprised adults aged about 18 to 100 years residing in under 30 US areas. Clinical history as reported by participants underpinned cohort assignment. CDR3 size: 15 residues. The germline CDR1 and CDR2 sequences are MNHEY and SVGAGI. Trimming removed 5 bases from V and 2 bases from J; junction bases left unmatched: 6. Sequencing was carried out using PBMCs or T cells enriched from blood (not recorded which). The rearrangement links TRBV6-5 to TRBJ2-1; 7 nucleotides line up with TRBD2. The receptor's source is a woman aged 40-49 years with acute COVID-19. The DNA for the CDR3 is TGTGCCAGCAGTCGTGGGGGGGTCGCCTACAATGAGCAGTTCTTC. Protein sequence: CASSRGGVAYNEQFF.